The T cell receptor (beta chain) under discussion was sequenced for a study of shared clonotypes between healthy human individuals. This CDR3 has 17 residues. CDR1 and CDR2 (germline): SNHLY, FYNNEI. TCRdb's table, derived via immunoSEQ multiplex PCR, lists solely in-frame clones and lacks some. This sample yields roughly 650,000 clones, of which roughly 97% are seen a single time; roughly 0.05% belongs to the top ten. The sample taken for sequencing was naive CD4+ T cells sorted from blood. Noted subset: CD45RA+ positively selected. The chain carries TRBV2 and TRBJ1-3, with a weak D call TRBD1 (6 bases). The receptor was isolated from a woman aged 30 to 39 in good health. The CDR3 spells CASLRGGTKSSGNTIYF. The CDR3 coding sequence is TGTGCTTCCCTCCGCGGGGGCACCAAGTCCTCGGGAAACACCATATATTTT.